Shown below are 4 T cell receptor beta chains from a single sample sequenced in a study of molecular identifiers for immune sequencing clone quantification (dated by TCRdb to between 2018 and 2020). The method was PCR. The sequencing machine was an Illumina HiSeq 4000. Using fastp trimming at Q25 and MiXCR clonotype assembly, TCRdb reanalyzed the public sequencing data and kept in-frame beta chains. Identical CDR3 proteins give one entry, which carries the most common genes and DNA. Recorded for this sample are 460,000 or so distinct CDR3 sequences; about a fifth of them occurred a single time. The ten largest account for approximately 0.84% of the sample. The sample was naive CD8+ T cells from blood, with Jurkat cell RNA spiked in. The cell subset or site label corresponds to: FACS-sorted CD8+CD4-CCR7+CD45RA+ naive T cells. The receptors shown here come from a human donor in good health. Some libraries in this study had Jurkat cell RNA spiked in.

This clonotype was detected only a few times. The chain joins TRBV12-3 or TRBV12-4 to TRBJ2-1; D call uncertain. The CDR3 is 15 residues long. V was trimmed by 4 bases and J by 6 bases, leaving 16 bases between them. The CDR3 nucleotides read TGTGCCAGCAGTTCGACGAGGAGTACTGGCAATGAGCAGTTCTTC. As protein: CASSSTRSTGNEQFF.

This chain joins TRBV6-5 and TRBJ1-4; the match to TRBD1 covers 7 bases. V shed 6 bases and J 7 bases; nucleotides not matched to a gene: 11. Germline CDR1 reads MNHEY; CDR2 reads SVGAGI. The CDR3 is 15 amino acids. The CDR3 protein is CASRSRKDRFEKLFF. The CDR3 nucleotides are TGTGCCAGCAGGAGCAGAAAGGACAGGTTTGAAAAACTGTTTTTT.

This clonotype was detected ten times or more. CDR3 amino acids: CASSLWEKGAKEQFF. The CDR3 nucleotides read TGTGCCAGCAGCTTATGGGAAAAGGGGGCAAAGGAGCAGTTCTTC. The rearrangement links TRBV7-2 to TRBJ2-1, with 7 bases aligning to TRBD1. The CDR3 loop spans 15 amino acids. Germline-derived CDR1 and CDR2 are SGHTA and FQGNSA. The J segment lost 10 bases and the V segment lost 2 bases, leaving 11 bases of the junction unmatched.

This clonotype was detected once. A much larger clone sits a single nucleotide away, making a read error possible. V and J are TRBV20-1 and TRBJ2-7; D is possibly TRBD1 or TRBD2 (5 bases each). The CDR3 extends over 16 amino acids. Trimming stripped 7 bases from V and 4 bases from J, with 26 bases between. Germline CDR1 and CDR2: DFQATT and SNEGSKA (reference sequence). CDR3 protein: CSVLKVGRDGAYEQYF. CDR3 nucleotide sequence: TGCAGTGTCCTCAAAGTGGGCCGGGACGGCGCATACGAGCAGTACTTC.